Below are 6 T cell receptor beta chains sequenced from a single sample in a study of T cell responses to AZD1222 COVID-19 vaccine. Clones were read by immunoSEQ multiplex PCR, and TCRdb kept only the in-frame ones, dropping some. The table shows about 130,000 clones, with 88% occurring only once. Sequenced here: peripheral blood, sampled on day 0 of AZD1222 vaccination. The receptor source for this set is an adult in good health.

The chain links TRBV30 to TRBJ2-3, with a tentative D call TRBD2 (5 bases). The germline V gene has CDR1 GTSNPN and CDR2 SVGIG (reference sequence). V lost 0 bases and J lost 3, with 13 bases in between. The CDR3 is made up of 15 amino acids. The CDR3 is CAWSVLLRTTDTQYF. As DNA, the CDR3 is TGTGCCTGGAGTGTCCTATTAAGGACTACAGATACGCAGTATTTT. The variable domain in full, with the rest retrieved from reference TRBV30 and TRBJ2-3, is SQTIHQWPATLVQPVGSPLSLECTVEGTSNPNLYWYRQAAGRGLQLLFYSVGIGQISSEVPQNLSASRPQDRQFILSSKKLLLSDSGFYLCAWSVLLRTTDTQYFGPGTRLTVL.

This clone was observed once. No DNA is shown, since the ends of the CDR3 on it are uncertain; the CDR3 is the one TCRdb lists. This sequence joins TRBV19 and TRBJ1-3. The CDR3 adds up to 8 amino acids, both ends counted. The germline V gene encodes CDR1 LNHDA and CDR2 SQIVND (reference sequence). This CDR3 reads CASSSGDF.

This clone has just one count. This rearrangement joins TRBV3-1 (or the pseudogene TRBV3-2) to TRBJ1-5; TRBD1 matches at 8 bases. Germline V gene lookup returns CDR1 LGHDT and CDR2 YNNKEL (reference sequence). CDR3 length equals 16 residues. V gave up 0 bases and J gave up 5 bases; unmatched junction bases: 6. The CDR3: CASSQDLAQGDQPQHF. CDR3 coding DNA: TGTGCCAGCAGCCAAGATCTAGCACAGGGGGATCAGCCCCAGCATTTT.

The CDR3 loop reads CASSLGLVNTEAFF. The CDR3 bases are TGCGCCAGCAGCTTGGGCCTGGTCAACACTGAAGCTTTCTTT. V usage is TRBV5-1 and J usage is TRBJ1-1; D call uncertain. V lost 0 bases to trimming and J lost 2 bases, with 8 bases between them. From germline, CDR1 is SGHRS and CDR2 YFSETQ. This CDR3 contains 14 residues.

CDR3 residues: CAWRLTGGLDQPQHF. DNA of the CDR3: TGTGCCTGGAGGCTGACAGGAGGATTGGATCAGCCCCAGCATTTT. V and J are TRBV30 and TRBJ1-5; TRBD1 is a possible D gene (6 bases). This CDR3 has 15 residues. The germline V and J ends were trimmed by 3 bases and 5 bases, with 17 bases remaining between them. Germline loops: CDR1 GTSNPN, CDR2 SVGIG (reference sequence).

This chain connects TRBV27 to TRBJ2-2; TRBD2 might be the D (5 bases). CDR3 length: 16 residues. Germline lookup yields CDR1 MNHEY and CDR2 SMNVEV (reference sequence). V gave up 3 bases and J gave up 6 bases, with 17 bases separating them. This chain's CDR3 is CASSFPGGGGAGELFF. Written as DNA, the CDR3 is TGTGCCAGCAGTTTCCCTGGAGGCGGTGGGGCCGGGGAGCTGTTTTTT.